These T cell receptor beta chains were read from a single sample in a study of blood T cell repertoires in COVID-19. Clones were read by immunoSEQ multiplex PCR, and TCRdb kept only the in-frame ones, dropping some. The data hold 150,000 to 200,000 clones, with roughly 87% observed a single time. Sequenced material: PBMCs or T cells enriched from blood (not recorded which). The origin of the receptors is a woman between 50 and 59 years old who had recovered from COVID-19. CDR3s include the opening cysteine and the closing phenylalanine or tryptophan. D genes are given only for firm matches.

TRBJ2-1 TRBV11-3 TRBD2 CASSLAGDRYNEQFF
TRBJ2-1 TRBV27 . CASSFTGLEQFF
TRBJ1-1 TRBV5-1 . CASSFSLNTEAFF
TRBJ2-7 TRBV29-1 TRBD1 CSAARQGARSYEQYF
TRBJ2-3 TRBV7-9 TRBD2 CASSGRLAGGTSSTDTQYF
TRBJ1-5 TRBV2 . CASAEDGIANQPQHF
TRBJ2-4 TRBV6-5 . CASSYSPDKNIQYF
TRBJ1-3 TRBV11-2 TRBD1 CASSRQGTGGNTIYF
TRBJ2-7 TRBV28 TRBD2 CASSLGLAGGSLYYEQYF
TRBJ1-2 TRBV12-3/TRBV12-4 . CASSPSIYGYTF
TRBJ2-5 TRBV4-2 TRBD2 CASSQAFTSGRRETQYF
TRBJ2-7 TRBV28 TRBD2 CASSFFSGRAREQYF
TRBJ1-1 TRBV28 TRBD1 CASSSAGQINTEAFF
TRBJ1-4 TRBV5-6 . CASSLQATNEKLFF
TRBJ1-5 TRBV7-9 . CASSLGGTPDEPQHF
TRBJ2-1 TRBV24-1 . CATSDFKTRKQFF
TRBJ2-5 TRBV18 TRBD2 CASSPRSNPLAGKYQETQYF
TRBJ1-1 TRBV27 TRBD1 CASSLRSRTGEDTEAFF
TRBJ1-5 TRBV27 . CASSQNRAEDQPQHF
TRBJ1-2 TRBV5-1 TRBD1 CASKNPTGYGYTF
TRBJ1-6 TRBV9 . CASSVDINSPLHF
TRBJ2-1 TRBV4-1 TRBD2 CASSPKRREASNYNEQFF
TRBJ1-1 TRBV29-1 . CSVGRAYYTEAFF
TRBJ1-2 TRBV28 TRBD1 CASRAGQPQGYTF
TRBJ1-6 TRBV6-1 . CASSEATASSPLHF
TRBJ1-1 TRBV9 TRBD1 CASSAGSGGLAEAFF
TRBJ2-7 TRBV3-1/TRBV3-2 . CASSHDALRSSYEQYF
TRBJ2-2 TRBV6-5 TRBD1 CASSYTRQGSGELFF
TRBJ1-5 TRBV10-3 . CAIGVRDYSNQPQHF
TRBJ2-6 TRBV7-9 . CASSFSLTTTGANVLTF
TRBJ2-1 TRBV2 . CASKETRDNEQFF
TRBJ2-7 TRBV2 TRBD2 CASSEIAGGSYEQYF
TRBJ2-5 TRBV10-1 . CASSESTGQETQYF
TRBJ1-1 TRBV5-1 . CASSRSSGDQFMNTEAFF
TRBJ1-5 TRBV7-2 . CASSFQGNSNQPQHF
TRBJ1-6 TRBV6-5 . CASSSGSFTLHF
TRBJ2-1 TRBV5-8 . CASSFLQASSYNEQFF
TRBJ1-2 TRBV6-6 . CASRPGGDYYGYTF
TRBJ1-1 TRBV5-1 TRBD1 CASSFRTGAKNTEAFF
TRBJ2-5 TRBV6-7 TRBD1 CASSYLDRDQETQYF